Included here is one T cell receptor beta chain sequence, with context. In germline, CDR1 is KGHSH, CDR2 LQKENI. The CDR3 runs to 14 residues. V lost 4 bases and J lost 6, with 10 bases in between. These data are taken from a study of cytomegalovirus exposure and HLA in healthy donors. The PCR was carried out with 60 Vbeta primers and 13 Jbeta primers. Profiling relied on immunoSEQ multiplex PCR, and the TCRdb table lists in-frame clones only, not all of them. The repertoire consists of about 160,000 clones, with around 84% occurring once and the leading ten covering less than 2.5%. The genes are TRBV18 and TRBJ1-6; D gene uncertain. Sequencing was performed on PBMCs. The clonotype originates from a man between 18 and 29 years old in good health and CMV-seropositive. The CDR3 coding sequence is TGTGCCAGCTCACAGAGGGAGTCTAATTCACCCCTCCACTTT. Its translation: CASSQRESNSPLHF.